This TCR beta chain was recovered during a study of identical twins. MiXCR, run by TCRdb on the 5' RACE reads, gives a single entry per CDR3 protein. The top ten clones hold 3% to 4% of a sample with 250,000 or so distinct CDR3 sequences, around 7% of them seen once. Remarks on this clonotype: Its antigen is unidentified.

Study-wide results and limits: Beta clonotypes that were abundant in cord blood contained fewer insertions, a pattern absent from memory repertoires. Twins shared beta out-of-frame sequences in excess, but this excess was weaker.

Trimming took 2 bases from V and 6 from J, leaving 15 bases between them. This CDR3 spans 15 amino acids. Germline-derived CDR1 and CDR2 are MDHEN and SYDVKM. This same sample was also taken into another study, of yellow fever vaccine responses in identical twins.

The sequence came from a woman under 30 in good health. V is TRBV28 and J is TRBJ2-3; no definite D call. Sequencing was carried out using memory (CD45RO+) T cells sorted from blood. CDR3 residues: CASSLPPYVGDTQYF. The DNA for the CDR3 is TGTGCCAGCAGTTTACCCCCCTACGTGGGGGATACGCAGTATTTT.